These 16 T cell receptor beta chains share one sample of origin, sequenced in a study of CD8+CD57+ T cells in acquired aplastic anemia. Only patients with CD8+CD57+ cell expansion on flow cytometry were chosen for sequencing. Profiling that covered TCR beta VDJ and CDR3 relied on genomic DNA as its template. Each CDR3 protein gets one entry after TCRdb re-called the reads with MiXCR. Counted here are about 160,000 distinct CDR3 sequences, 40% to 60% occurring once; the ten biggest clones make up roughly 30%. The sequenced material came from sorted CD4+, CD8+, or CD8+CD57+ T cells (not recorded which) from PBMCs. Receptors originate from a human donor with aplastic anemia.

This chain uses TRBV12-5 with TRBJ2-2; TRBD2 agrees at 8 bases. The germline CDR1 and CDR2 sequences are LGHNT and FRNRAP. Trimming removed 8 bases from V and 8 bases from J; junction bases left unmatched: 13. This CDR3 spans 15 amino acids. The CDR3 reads CASLTPQSGSGELFF. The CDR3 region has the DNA TGTGCTAGTTTAACCCCCCAAAGCGGGAGTGGGGAGCTGTTTTTT.

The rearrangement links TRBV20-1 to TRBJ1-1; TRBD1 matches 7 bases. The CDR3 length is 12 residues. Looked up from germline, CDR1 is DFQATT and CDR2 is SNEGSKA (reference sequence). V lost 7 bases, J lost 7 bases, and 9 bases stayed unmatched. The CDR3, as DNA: TGCAGTGGACAGGGAGAGGATGGTGAAGCTTTCTTT. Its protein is CSGQGEDGEAFF.

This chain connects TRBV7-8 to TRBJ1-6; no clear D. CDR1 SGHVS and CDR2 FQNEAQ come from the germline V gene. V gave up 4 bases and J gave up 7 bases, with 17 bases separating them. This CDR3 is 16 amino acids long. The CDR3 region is CASSYPGGPGNSPLHF. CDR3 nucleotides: TGTGCCAGCAGCTACCCGGGTGGCCCGGGAAATTCACCCCTCCACTTT.

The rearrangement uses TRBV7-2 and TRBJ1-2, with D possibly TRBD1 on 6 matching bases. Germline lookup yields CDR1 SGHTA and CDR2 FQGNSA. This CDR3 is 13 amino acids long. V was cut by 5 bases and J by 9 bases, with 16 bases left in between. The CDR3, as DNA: TGTGCCAGCAGCCCAGACAAGACAGGACGCTACACCTTC. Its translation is CASSPDKTGRYTF.

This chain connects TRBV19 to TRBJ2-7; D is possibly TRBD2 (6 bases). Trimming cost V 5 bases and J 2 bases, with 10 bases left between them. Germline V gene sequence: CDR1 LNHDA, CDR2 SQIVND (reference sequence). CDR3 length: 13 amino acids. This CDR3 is CASSAGQTYEQYF. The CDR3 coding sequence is TGTGCCAGTAGTGCGGGGCAGACCTACGAGCAGTACTTC.

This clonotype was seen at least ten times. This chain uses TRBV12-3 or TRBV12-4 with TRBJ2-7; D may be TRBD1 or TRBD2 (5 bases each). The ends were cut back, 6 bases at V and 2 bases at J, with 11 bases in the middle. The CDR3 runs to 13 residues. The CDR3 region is CASSGDETYEQYF. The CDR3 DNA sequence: TGTGCCAGCAGCGGGGACGAGACCTACGAGCAGTACTTC.

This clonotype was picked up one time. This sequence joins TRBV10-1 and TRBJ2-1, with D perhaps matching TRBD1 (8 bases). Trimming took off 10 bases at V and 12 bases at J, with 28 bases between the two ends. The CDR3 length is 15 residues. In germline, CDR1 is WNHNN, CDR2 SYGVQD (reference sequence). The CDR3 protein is CAIPFSIQGGALQFF. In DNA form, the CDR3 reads TGCGCCATCCCGTTCTCAATACAGGGGGGGGCTTTGCAGTTCTTC.

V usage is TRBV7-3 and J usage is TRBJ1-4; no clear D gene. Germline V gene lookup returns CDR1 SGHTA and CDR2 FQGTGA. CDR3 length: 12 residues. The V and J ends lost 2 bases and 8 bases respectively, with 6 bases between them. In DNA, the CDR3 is TGTGCCAGCAGCTTACCCGGGGAAAAACTGTTTTTT. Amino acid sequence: CASSLPGEKLFF.

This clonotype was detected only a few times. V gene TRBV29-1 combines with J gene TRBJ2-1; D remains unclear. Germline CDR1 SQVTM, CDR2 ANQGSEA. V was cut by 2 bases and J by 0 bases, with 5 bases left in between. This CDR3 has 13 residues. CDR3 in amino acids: CSVEQSSYNEQFF. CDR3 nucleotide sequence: TGCAGCGTTGAACAGAGCTCCTACAATGAGCAGTTCTTC.

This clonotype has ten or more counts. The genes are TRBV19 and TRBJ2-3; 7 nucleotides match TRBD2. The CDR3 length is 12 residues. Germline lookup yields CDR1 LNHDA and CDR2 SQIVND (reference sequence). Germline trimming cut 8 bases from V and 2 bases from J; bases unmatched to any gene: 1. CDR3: CASGGDTDTQYF. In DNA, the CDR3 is TGTGCCAGTGGGGGGGACACAGATACGCAGTATTTT.

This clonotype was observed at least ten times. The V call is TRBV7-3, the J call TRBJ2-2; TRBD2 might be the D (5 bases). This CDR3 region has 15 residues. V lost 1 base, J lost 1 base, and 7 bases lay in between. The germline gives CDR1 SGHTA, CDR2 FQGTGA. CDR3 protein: CASSLMGENTGELFF. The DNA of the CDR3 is TGTGCCAGCAGCTTAATGGGAGAGAACACCGGGGAGCTGTTTTTT.

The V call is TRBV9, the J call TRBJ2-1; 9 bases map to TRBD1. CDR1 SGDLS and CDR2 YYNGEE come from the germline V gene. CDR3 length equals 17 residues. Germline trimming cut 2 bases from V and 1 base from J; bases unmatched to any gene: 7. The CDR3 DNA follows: TGTGCCAGCAGCGTTACAGCCGGGACAGGGTCCTACAATGAGCAGTTCTTC. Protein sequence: CASSVTAGTGSYNEQFF.

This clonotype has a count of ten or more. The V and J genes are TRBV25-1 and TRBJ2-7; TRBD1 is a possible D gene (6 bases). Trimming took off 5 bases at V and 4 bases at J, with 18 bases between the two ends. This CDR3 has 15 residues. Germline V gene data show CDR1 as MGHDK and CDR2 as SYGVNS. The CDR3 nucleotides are TGTGCCAGCAGTAAATCAGGGGCCTATCCTTACGAGCAGTACTTC. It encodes CASSKSGAYPYEQYF.

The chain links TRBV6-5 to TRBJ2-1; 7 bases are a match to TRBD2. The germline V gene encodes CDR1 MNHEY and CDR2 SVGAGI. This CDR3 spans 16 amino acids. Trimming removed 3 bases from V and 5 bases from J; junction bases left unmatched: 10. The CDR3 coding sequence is TGTGCCAGCAGTTATTTTAAGCGGGGTTCTCACAATGAGCAGTTCTTC. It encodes CASSYFKRGSHNEQFF.

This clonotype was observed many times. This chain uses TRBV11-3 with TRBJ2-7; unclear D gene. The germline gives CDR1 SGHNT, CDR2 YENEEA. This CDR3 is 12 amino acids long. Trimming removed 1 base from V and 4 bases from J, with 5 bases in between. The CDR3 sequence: CASSLVEYEQYF. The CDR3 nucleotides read TGTGCCAGCAGCTTAGTTGAATACGAGCAGTACTTC.

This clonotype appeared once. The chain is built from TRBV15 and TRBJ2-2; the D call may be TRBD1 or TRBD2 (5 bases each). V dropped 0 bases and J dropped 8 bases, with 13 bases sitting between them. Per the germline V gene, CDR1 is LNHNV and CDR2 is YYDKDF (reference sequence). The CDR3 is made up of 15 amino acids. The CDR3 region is CATSRDIGGTGELFF. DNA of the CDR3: TGTGCCACCAGCAGAGATATTGGGGGTACAGGGGAGCTGTTTTTT.